Presented here are 10 T cell receptor beta chains from one specimen sequenced in a study of cytomegalovirus exposure and HLA in healthy donors (dated by TCRdb to between 2016 and 2019). Libraries were constructed by the immunoSEQ multiplex PCR assay. TCRdb provides this immuneACCESS table in a form limited to in-frame rearrangements. Some clones are lacking; in checked studies, under half of them reflect an unresolved V gene, and why the rest are absent is not known. This sample holds about 58,000 clones; more than 75% were observed only once. The top ten clones comprise approximately 1.1% of the sample. The material sequenced was PBMCs. The receptors were sampled from a man aged 18 to 29 in good health and CMV-seronegative.

The chain carries TRBV19 and TRBJ2-1, with TRBD2 identical over 9 bases. CDR3 length: 17 amino acids. The germline V gene encodes CDR1 LNHDA and CDR2 SQIVND (reference sequence). Trimming at V came to 5 bases and at J to 0 bases, leaving 8 bases not matched to a gene. In DNA, the CDR3 is TGTGCCAGTAGTCGGGGACTAGCTACGAGCTCCTACAATGAGCAGTTCTTC. It specifies CASSRGLATSSYNEQFF.

The V and J genes are TRBV5-1 and TRBJ2-3; 16 nucleotides align to TRBD2. CDR3 length equals 19 residues. V trimming: 0 bases; J trimming: 6 bases; junction bases outside the gene matches: 10. Germline V gene lookup returns CDR1 SGHRS and CDR2 YFSETQ. DNA for the CDR3: TGCGCCAGCAGCTTGGCCGGGACTAGCGGGAGGGCCCTCCCGGATACGCAGTATTTT. Translated: CASSLAGTSGRALPDTQYF.

V gene TRBV4-1 combines with J gene TRBJ2-2, with a weak D call TRBD2 (5 bases). The ends were cut back, 5 bases at V and 5 bases at J, with 18 bases in the middle. CDR1 MGHRA and CDR2 YSYEKL come from the germline V gene. The CDR3 length is 16 residues. CDR3 nucleotides: TGCGCCAGCAGCGGAACGGCGGGTCTGGGGACCGGGGAGCTGTTTTTT. This translates into CASSGTAGLGTGELFF.

The J gene is TRBJ2-7, the V gene TRBV7-2, with a possible D match to TRBD2 (5 bases). The CDR3 totals 15 residues. The germline CDR1 and CDR2 sequences are SGHTA and FQGNSA. V lost 4 bases to trimming and J lost 4 bases, with 17 bases between them. CDR3 nucleotides: TGTGCCAGCAGCTACCTGACGGAGGTTGGGTACGAGCAGTACTTC. It encodes CASSYLTEVGYEQYF.

The chain combines TRBV28 with TRBJ2-1, with D perhaps TRBD2 (6 bases). The V gene's germline CDR1 is MDHEN and CDR2 SYDVKM. V lost 4 bases and J lost 8, with 24 bases in between. The CDR3 is 17 residues long. For the CDR3, the DNA is TGTGCCAGCAGTTGGGGTAGTGGGACTGAACAGGACGATGAGCAGTTCTTC. Amino acids: CASSWGSGTEQDDEQFF. Variable domain in full (rest from reference TRBV28 and TRBJ2-1): DVKVTQSSRYLVKRTGEKVFLECVQDMDHENMFWYRQDPGLGLRLIYFSYDVKMKEKGDIPEGYSVSREKKERFSLILESASTNQTSMYLCASSWGSGTEQDDEQFFGPGTRLTVL.

The rearrangement links TRBV7-3 to TRBJ2-1, with 12 bases lining up with TRBD2. V gave up 5 bases and J gave up 10 bases; unmatched junction bases: 3. The germline gives CDR1 SGHTA, CDR2 FQGTGA. There are 13 residues in the CDR3. The CDR3 protein is CASSQTSGREQFF. The CDR3 coding sequence is TGTGCCAGCAGCCAAACTAGCGGGAGGGAGCAGTTCTTC.

The CDR3 protein is CASSQSKNTEAFF. For the CDR3, the DNA is TGTGCCAGCAGCCAATCCAAGAACACTGAAGCTTTCTTT. The chain recombines TRBV16 with TRBJ1-1; no firm D call. Per germline, CDR1 KGHSY and CDR2 FQNENV. The CDR3 runs 13 residues. Trimming removed 0 bases from V and 1 base from J, with 3 bases in between.

V usage is TRBV5-6 and J usage is TRBJ2-1, with 10 bases identical to TRBD2. The length of the CDR3 is 15 residues. J gave up 2 bases and V 6 bases, and 5 bases lay outside the gene matches. Germline V lookup: CDR1 SGHDT, CDR2 YYEEEE. CDR3: CASTASGSPYNEQFF. CDR3 coding DNA: TGTGCCAGCACGGCTAGCGGGAGTCCCTACAATGAGCAGTTCTTC.

This clone was seen more than once but under ten times. This chain connects TRBV27 to TRBJ2-7; 7 nucleotides agree with TRBD2. Germline V gene data show CDR1 as MNHEY and CDR2 as SMNVEV (reference sequence). The CDR3 totals 14 residues. The ends lost 6 bases at V and 2 bases at J; junction bases unmatched: 7. The CDR3 DNA sequence: TGTGCCAGCAGGGTGGCTAGCGGACCCTACGAGCAGTACTTC. Residues: CASRVASGPYEQYF.

A single count supports this clone. The V call is TRBV10-3, the J call TRBJ1-2; 10 nucleotides line up with TRBD1. Germline lookup yields CDR1 ENHRY and CDR2 SYGVKD. J was trimmed by 2 bases and V by 6 bases; bases with no gene match: 0. The CDR3 has 13 amino acids. The chain's CDR3 is CAIRGQGNYGYTF. The CDR3 region has the DNA TGTGCCATCAGGGGACAGGGGAACTATGGCTACACCTTC.